These 5 T cell receptor beta chains came from one sample sequenced in a study of regulatory and conventional T cells in RAG deficiency. Data came from immunoSEQ multiplex PCR; TCRdb stores just in-frame clones and leaves some out. The sample carries more than 10,000 clones, about 92% recorded once. Conventional CD4+ T cells were sorted from blood as CD25-low CD127-high cells. These data also formed part of another study, on regulatory T cells. As reported in that work: The primer mix had 52 TRBV and 13 TRBJ primers.

Input material: CD4+ effector T cells sorted from blood. These receptors were obtained from a human donor in good health.

The CDR3 sequence is CASSAAGTGLNEKLFF. Written as DNA, the CDR3 is TGTGCCAGCAGTGCCGCTGGGACAGGGCTTAATGAAAAACTGTTTTTT. V gene TRBV25-1 combines with J gene TRBJ1-4; TRBD1 aligns across 9 bases. The V gene's germline CDR1 is MGHDK and CDR2 SYGVNS. Germline trimming cut 4 bases from V and 4 bases from J; bases unmatched to any gene: 7. CDR3 size: 16 residues.

The rearrangement uses TRBV5-1 and TRBJ1-1; TRBD1 matches 9 bases. V dropped 4 bases and J dropped 5; count of bases not matched to a gene: 6. Germline assignment: CDR1 SGHRS and CDR2 YFSETQ. There are 14 residues in the CDR3. For the CDR3, the DNA is TGCGCCAGCAGCAGGACAGGGGCGGCGACTGAAGCTTTCTTT. Protein sequence: CASSRTGAATEAFF.

A single count supports this clone. V and J are TRBV6-5 and TRBJ2-7, with unresolved D. The CDR3 runs 14 residues. CDR1 and CDR2 from the germline V gene are MNHEY and SVGAGI. Trimming pared 4 bases from V and 5 bases from J, leaving 15 bases between. The chain's CDR3 is CASSSRGPEDEQYF. CDR3 nucleotide sequence: TGTGCCAGCAGTTCCCGAGGCCCCGAGGACGAGCAGTACTTC.

With respect to this clone: The DNA is omitted, as the CDR3 cannot be located on it reliably, and the CDR3 follows TCRdb's listing. The CDR3 protein is CASSFGQGTPFF. V usage is TRBV27 and J usage is TRBJ1-1; no DNA check was done on the table's D call, TRBD1. 12 amino acids form the CDR3, both terminal residues included. Germline values: CDR1 MNHEY, CDR2 SMNVEV (reference sequence).

V is TRBV6-5 and J is TRBJ2-1; TRBD1 aligns across 7 bases. Germline V CDR1 and CDR2: MNHEY, SVGAGI. The CDR3 length is 15 residues. With 5 bases clipped from V and 0 bases from J, the junction kept 4 bases outside the gene matches. CDR3: CASSKTGSSYNEQFF. CDR3 nucleotides: TGTGCCAGCAGTAAGACAGGGAGCTCCTACAATGAGCAGTTCTTC.